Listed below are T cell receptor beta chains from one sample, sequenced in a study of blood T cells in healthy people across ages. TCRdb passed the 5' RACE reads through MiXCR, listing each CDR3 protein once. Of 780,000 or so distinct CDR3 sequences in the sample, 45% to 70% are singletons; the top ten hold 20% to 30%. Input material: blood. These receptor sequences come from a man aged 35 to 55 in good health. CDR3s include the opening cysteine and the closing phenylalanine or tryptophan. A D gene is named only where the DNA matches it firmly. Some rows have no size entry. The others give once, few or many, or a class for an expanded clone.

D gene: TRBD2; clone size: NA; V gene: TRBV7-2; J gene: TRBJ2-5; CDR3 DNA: TGTGCCAGCACCCTCGGACTAGCGGGGTTCCAAGAGACCCAGTACTTC; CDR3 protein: CASTLGLAGFQETQYF
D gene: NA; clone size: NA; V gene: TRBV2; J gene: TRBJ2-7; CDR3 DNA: TGTGCCAGCGCAAAAGGTATTGGCCACGAGCAGTACTTC; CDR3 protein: CASAKGIGHEQYF
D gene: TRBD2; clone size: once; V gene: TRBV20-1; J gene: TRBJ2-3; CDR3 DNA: TGCAGTGGACTAGCGGGGGGAAACACAGATACGCAGTATTTT; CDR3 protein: CSGLAGGNTDTQYF
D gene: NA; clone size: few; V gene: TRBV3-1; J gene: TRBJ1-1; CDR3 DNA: TGTGCCAGCAGCCAACGGCGGGCGAACACTGAAGCTTTCTTT; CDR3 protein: CASSQRRANTEAFF
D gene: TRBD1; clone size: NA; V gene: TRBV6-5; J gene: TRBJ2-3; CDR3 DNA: TGTGCCAGCAGTTGGGGACAGGGGAGGGTAAAGAGCACAGATACGCAGTATTTT; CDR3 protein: CASSWGQGRVKSTDTQYF
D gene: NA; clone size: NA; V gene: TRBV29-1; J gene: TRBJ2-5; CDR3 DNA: TGCAGCGTTGATAGCTATGGTGGGACCCAGTACTTC; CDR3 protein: CSVDSYGGTQYF
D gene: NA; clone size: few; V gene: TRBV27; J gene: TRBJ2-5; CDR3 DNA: TGTGCCAGCAGTTTCCGCCGACAGGGCGGGAGGGAGACCCAGTACTTC; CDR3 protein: CASSFRRQGGRETQYF
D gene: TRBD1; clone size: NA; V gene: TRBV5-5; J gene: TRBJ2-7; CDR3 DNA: TGTGCCAGCAGCTTGGAACAGGGGACCTCCTACGAGCAGTACTTC; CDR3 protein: CASSLEQGTSYEQYF
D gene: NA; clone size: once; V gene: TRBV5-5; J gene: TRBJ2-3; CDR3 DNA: TGTGCCAGCAGCTTGGATGGAGGGAGGTCAGATACGCAGTATTTT; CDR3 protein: CASSLDGGRSDTQYF
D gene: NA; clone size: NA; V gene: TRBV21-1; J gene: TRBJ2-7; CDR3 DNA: TGTGCCAGCAGCGTTCAAGGGGGGACAGGGTTCCCCTACGAGCAGTACTTC; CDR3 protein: CASSVQGGTGFPYEQYF
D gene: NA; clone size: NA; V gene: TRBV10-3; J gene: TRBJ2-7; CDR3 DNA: TGTGCCATCACCCCGTTTATCGGGTACGAGCAGTACTTC; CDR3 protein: CAITPFIGYEQYF
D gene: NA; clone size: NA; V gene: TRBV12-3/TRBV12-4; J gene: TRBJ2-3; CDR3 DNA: TGTGCCAGCACCAAACCAGGGGTTTCAGATACGCGGTATTTT; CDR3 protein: CASTKPGVSDTRYF
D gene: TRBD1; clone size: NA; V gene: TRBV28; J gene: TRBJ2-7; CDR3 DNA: TGTGCCAGCCGTGCCCGGACAGGGGGCGTTGTCGGGCGCGAGCAGTACTTC; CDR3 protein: CASRARTGGVVGREQYF
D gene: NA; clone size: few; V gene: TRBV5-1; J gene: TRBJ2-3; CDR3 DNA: TGCGCCAGCAGCCCCCGGGGGGCCCATACGCAGTATTTT; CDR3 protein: CASSPRGAHTQYF
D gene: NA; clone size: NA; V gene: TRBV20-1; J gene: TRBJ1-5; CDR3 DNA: TGCAGTGCTACCCCCTTAAGAAGCAATCAGCCCCAGCATTTT; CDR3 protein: CSATPLRSNQPQHF
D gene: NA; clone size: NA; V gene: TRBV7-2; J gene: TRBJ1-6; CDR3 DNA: TGTGCCAGCAGCTTATACGCAGGGGATAATTCACCCTTCCACTTT; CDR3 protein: CASSLYAGDNSPFHF
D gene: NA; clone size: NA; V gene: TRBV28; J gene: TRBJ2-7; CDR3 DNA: TGTGCCAGCAGTGCAGACTCGGGCTACGAGCAGTACTTC; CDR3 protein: CASSADSGYEQYF
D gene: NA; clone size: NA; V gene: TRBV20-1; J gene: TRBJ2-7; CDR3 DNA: TGCAGTGCTAGGAACCCCGGGACGGTGGGCGACGAGCAGTACTTC; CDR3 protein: CSARNPGTVGDEQYF
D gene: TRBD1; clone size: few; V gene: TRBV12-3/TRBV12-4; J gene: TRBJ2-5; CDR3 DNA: TGTGCCAGCAGTTTGGCTGGTGGGACAGGTCGGCAGGAGACCCAGTACTTC; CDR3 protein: CASSLAGGTGRQETQYF
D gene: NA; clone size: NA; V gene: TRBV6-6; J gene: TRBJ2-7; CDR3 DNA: TGTGCCAGCAGTATGGGTTACGAGCAGTACTTC; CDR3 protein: CASSMGYEQYF
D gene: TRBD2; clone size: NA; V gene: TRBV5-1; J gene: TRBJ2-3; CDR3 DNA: TGCGCCAGCAGCTTCCGACTAGCGGGGGATACAGATACGCAGTATTTT; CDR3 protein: CASSFRLAGDTDTQYF
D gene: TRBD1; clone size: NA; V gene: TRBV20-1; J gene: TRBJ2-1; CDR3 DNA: TGCAGTGCAAACGGACAGGGCCCCTACGATGAGCAGTTCTTC; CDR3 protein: CSANGQGPYDEQFF
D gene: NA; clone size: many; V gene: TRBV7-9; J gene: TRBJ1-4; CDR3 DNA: TGTGCCAGCAGCGACACACGCTTACCAGCGGAAAAACTGTTTTTT; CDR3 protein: CASSDTRLPAEKLFF
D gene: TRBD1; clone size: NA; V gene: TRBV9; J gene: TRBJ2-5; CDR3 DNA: TGTGCCAGCAGCACCGGACAGGGGGCATACAATGAGCAGTACTTC; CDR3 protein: CASSTGQGAYNEQYF
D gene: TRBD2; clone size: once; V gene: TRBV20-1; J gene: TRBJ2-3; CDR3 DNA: TGCAGTGCCTTCAGTCTGGGCGGGAGCAGCACAGATACGCAGTATTTT; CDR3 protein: CSAFSLGGSSTDTQYF
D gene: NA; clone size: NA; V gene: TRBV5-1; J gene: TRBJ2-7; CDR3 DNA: TGCGCCAGCAGCTTGGCCTTTGATCGGGGAACCTACGAGCAGTACTTC; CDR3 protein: CASSLAFDRGTYEQYF
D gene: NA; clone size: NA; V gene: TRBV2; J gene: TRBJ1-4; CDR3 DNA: TGTGCCAGCAGTGAAGCATCGGACAGTAATGAAAAACTGTTTTTT; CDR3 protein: CASSEASDSNEKLFF
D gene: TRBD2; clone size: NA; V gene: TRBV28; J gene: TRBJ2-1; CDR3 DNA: TGTGCCAGCAGTGGAACGAGCGGGGATGAGCAGTTCTTC; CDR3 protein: CASSGTSGDEQFF
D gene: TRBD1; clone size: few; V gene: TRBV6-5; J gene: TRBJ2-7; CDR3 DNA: TGTGCCAGCAGCCCTGGACAGGGGATGACCTACGAGCAGTACTTC; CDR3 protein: CASSPGQGMTYEQYF
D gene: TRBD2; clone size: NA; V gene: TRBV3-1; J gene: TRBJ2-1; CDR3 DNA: TGTGCCAGCAGCCAAACCCTAGCGGGGGCTTACAATGAGCAGTTCTTC; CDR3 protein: CASSQTLAGAYNEQFF
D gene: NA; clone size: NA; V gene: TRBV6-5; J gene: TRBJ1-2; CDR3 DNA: TGTGCCAGCAGTTACATTAGGGGATATGGCTACACCTTC; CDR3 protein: CASSYIRGYGYTF
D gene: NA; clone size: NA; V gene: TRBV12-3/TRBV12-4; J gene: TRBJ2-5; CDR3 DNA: TGTGCCAGCAGTTTGGGTAGGGTCGAGACCCAGTACTTC; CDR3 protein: CASSLGRVETQYF
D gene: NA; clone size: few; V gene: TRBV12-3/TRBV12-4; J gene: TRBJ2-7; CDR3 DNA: TGTGCCAGCAGTTCCCCCGGGAGCGAGCAGTACTTC; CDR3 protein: CASSSPGSEQYF
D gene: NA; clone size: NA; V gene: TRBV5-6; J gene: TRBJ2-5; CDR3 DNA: TGTGCCAGCAGCTCCTTATACAAGACCCAGTACTTC; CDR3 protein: CASSSLYKTQYF
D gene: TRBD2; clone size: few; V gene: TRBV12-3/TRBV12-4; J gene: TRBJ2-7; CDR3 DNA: TGTGCCAGCAGTTTAGGGGTGCGGGAGCACGACGAGCAGTACTTC; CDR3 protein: CASSLGVREHDEQYF
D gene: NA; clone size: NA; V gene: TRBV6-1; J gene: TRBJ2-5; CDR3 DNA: TGTGCCAGCAGTGAAAAGGATTTAGAGGTGTACTTC; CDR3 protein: CASSEKDLEVYF
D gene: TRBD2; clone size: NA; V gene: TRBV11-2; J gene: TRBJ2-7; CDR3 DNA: TGTGCCAGCAGCTTATTTGATAGCGGGATCAACGAGCAGTACTTC; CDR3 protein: CASSLFDSGINEQYF
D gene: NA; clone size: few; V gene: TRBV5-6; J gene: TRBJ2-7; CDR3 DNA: TGTGCCAGCAGCTTCCCCAACCGACCCCACGAGCAGTACTTC; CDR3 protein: CASSFPNRPHEQYF
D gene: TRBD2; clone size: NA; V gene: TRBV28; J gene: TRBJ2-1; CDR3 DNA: TGTGCCAGCAGTTTCCCCAAATCGACTAGCGGAAGCAATGAGCAGTTCTTC; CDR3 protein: CASSFPKSTSGSNEQFF
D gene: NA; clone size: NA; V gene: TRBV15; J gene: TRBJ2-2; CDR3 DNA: TGTGCCACCAGCAGAGACTTTACCACCGGGGAGCTGTTTTTT; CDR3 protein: CATSRDFTTGELFF
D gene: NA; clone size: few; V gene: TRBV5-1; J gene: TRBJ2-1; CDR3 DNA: TGCGCCAGCAGTTCGACGGCCGGGGGGCCAGTGGGTGAGCAGTTCTTC; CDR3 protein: CASSSTAGGPVGEQFF
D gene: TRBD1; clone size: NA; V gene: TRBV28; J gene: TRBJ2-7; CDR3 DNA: TGTGCCAGCACTACCCAGGGGGCCTACGAGCAGTACTTC; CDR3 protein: CASTTQGAYEQYF
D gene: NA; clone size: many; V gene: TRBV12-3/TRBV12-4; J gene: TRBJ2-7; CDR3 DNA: TGTGCCAGCAGCGAAGCTTCGGGCTATCAGTACTTC; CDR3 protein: CASSEASGYQYF
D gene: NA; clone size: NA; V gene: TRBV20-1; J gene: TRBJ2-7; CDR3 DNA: TGCAGTGCCACTTTCGGTAGCGAGCAGTACTTC; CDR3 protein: CSATFGSEQYF
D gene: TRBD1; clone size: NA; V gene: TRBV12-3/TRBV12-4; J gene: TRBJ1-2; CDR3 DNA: TGTGCCAGCATCCTCCTTACGGGGACAGGGGGCTATGGCTACACCTTC; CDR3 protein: CASILLTGTGGYGYTF
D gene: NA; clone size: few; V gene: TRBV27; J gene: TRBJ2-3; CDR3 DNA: TGTGCCAGCAGTCCGACTCGGAGGGGGGCTAGCACAGATACGCAGTATTTT; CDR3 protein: CASSPTRRGASTDTQYF
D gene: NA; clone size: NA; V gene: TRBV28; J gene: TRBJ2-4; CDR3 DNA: TGTGCCAGCAGTCCCCAGGGGGGGGCCAAAAACATTCAGTACTTC; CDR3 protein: CASSPQGGAKNIQYF
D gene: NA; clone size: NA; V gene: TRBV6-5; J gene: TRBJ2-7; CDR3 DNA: TGTGCCAGCAGCTACAGGGACTCGTCCCACGAGCAGTACTTC; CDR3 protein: CASSYRDSSHEQYF
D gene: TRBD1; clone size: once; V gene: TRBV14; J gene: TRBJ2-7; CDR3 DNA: TGTGCCAGCACACCACAGGGGGAATTCTACGAGCAGTACTTC; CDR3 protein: CASTPQGEFYEQYF
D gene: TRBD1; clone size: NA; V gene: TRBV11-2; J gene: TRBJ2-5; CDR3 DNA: TGTGCCAGCAGTCTCCGTCCCGGGACAGAAGAGACCCAGTACTTC; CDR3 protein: CASSLRPGTEETQYF
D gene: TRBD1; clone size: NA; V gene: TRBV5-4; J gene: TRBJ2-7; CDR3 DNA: TGTGCCAGCAGCGCCCCGGACAGGGGAGTCCTGTCGTCCCAGTACTTC; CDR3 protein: CASSAPDRGVLSSQYF
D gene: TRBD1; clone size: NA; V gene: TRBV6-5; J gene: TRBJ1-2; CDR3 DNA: TGTGCCAGCCGGGACAGGGGCTCAAATGTGGGCTACACCTTC; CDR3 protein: CASRDRGSNVGYTF
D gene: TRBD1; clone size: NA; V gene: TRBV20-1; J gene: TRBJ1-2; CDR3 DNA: TGCAGTGCTAGTCAGGGGGCCCGTGGCTACACCTTC; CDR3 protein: CSASQGARGYTF
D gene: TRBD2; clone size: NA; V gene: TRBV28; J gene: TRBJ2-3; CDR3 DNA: TGTGCCAGCAGTTTAGATCCAGCGGGGGGAACAGATACGCAGTATTTT; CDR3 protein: CASSLDPAGGTDTQYF
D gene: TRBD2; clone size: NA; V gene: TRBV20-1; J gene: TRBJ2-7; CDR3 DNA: TGCAGTGCTCGCCACTGGACTAGCGGCACCTACGAGCAGTACTTC; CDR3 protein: CSARHWTSGTYEQYF